Listed below are T cell receptor beta chains from one sample, sequenced in a study of regulatory T cells in long-lasting Graves disease. One entry per CDR3 protein results from TCRdb running MiXCR on the multiplex PCR reads. The sample records roughly 530,000 distinct CDR3 sequences, roughly 16% being singletons. These data are also associated with another study on T cells in Graves' hyperthyroidism and ophthalmopathy.

Specimen: peripheral blood mononuclear cells (PBMCs), collected at new diagnosis, from a patient treated with antithyroid drugs. All receptors come from a woman aged 35-65 years with Graves disease. The CDR3 runs from the conserved cysteine through the conserved F or W. D genes are given only for firm matches.

CDR3: CSARDAQPGYNEQFF; V: TRBV20-1; D: NA; J: TRBJ2-1
CDR3: CASSSGQGGNSPLHF; V: TRBV27; D: TRBD1; J: TRBJ1-6
CDR3: CASSPPRRQDTDTQYF; V: TRBV18; D: NA; J: TRBJ2-3
CDR3: CASSLLNPYNEQFF; V: TRBV28; D: NA; J: TRBJ2-1
CDR3: CASSLGRDREGKTQYF; V: TRBV12-3/TRBV12-4; D: TRBD1; J: TRBJ2-5
CDR3: CASSQPSPNYGYTF; V: TRBV3-1; D: NA; J: TRBJ1-2
CDR3: CSVEVGGSGTGDGYTF; V: TRBV29-1; D: TRBD1; J: TRBJ1-2
CDR3: CAISSGTGGTGEQYF; V: TRBV10-3; D: TRBD1; J: TRBJ2-7
CDR3: CASSTQTGGITEAFF; V: TRBV6-2/TRBV6-3; D: TRBD1; J: TRBJ1-1
CDR3: CASSRTVSGTDTQYF; V: TRBV10-1; D: NA; J: TRBJ2-3
CDR3: CASSVDGGGLYEQYF; V: TRBV9; D: TRBD2; J: TRBJ2-7
CDR3: CSARAPGQGMNTEAFF; V: TRBV20-1; D: TRBD1; J: TRBJ1-1
CDR3: CASSLVGRPYTEAFF; V: TRBV5-1; D: NA; J: TRBJ1-1
CDR3: CASIQGMNTEAFF; V: TRBV6-1; D: TRBD1; J: TRBJ1-1
CDR3: CASNLHGGQETQYF; V: TRBV11-2; D: NA; J: TRBJ2-5
CDR3: CASERGTNTGELFF; V: TRBV19; D: TRBD2; J: TRBJ2-2
CDR3: CASSSDRSSGYTF; V: TRBV3-1; D: NA; J: TRBJ1-2
CDR3: CASSPPGGAMNYGYTF; V: TRBV12-3/TRBV12-4; D: NA; J: TRBJ1-2
CDR3: CAWRTAASSYEQYF; V: TRBV30; D: NA; J: TRBJ2-7
CDR3: CASTYRTSGGARNEQFF; V: TRBV6-2/TRBV6-3; D: TRBD2; J: TRBJ2-1
CDR3: CSASFRLSYEQYF; V: TRBV20-1; D: NA; J: TRBJ2-7
CDR3: CASTLDMSYGYTF; V: TRBV28; D: NA; J: TRBJ1-2
CDR3: CASISRYNEQFF; V: TRBV10-2; D: NA; J: NA
CDR3: CSAGLRGGGFSTEAFF; V: TRBV20-1; D: TRBD1; J: TRBJ1-1
CDR3: CASSPKRQGVDEQYF; V: TRBV12-3/TRBV12-4; D: TRBD1; J: TRBJ2-7
CDR3: CSALPRDNNQPQHF; V: TRBV20-1; D: NA; J: TRBJ1-5
CDR3: CASHEAQRNQPQHF; V: TRBV19; D: NA; J: TRBJ1-5
CDR3: CASSLAGGETYEQYF; V: TRBV5-1; D: NA; J: TRBJ2-7
CDR3: CASSEARDSWSTIYF; V: TRBV2; D: TRBD1; J: TRBJ1-3
CDR3: CASSEWDGTDTQYF; V: TRBV6-2/TRBV6-3; D: NA; J: TRBJ2-3